Below are 11 T cell receptor beta chains sequenced from a single sample in a study of OX40 agonist ivuxolimab in advanced cancers. Repertoires were generated with immunoSEQ multiplex PCR, while TCRdb's copy carries only in-frame clones and drops some. The sample has tens of thousands of clones, approximately 90% seen once. The starting material was CD4+ or CD8+ T cells sorted from blood, obtained in a trial of the OX40 agonist ivuxolimab. Source of these receptors: an adult with an advanced solid tumor such as melanoma, head and neck, liver or kidney cancer.

The J gene is TRBJ2-7, the V gene TRBV6-4; no definite D call. This CDR3 is built from 13 residues. Trimming took off 2 bases at V and 6 bases at J, with 11 bases between the two ends. Germline CDR1 MRHNA, CDR2 SNTAGT. CDR3 residues: CASSDGRLSEQYF. The CDR3, as DNA: TGTGCCAGCAGTGACGGCAGGCTCTCCGAGCAGTACTTC.

The J gene is TRBJ2-1, the V gene TRBV2; 9 bases are a match to TRBD1. V was pared by 2 bases and J by 16 bases, with 6 bases of the junction left unmatched. The CDR3 is 12 residues long. CDR1 is SNHLY, CDR2 FYNNEI, per germline. DNA for the CDR3: TGTGCCAGCAGTGAAATGGGACAGGGCTACTTCTTC. Translating gives CASSEMGQGYFF.

The chain uses TRBV5-1 and TRBJ2-7; tentative D call: TRBD1 (6 bases). The germline V gene has CDR1 SGHRS and CDR2 YFSETQ. Trimming stripped 0 bases from V and 0 bases from J, with 13 bases between. This CDR3 region has 16 residues. CDR3 amino acids: CASSLGGPILSYEQYF. The DNA for the CDR3 is TGCGCCAGCAGCTTGGGGGGGCCTATCCTCTCCTACGAGCAGTACTTC.

The chain links TRBV29-1 to TRBJ1-1; 11 positions match TRBD1. The CDR3 runs 13 residues. Germline lookup yields CDR1 SQVTM and CDR2 ANQGSEA. The V and J ends lost 3 bases and 6 bases, in that order; junction bases with no gene match: 3. The CDR3 reads CSVEGTGGAEAFF. CDR3 nucleotides: TGCAGCGTTGAGGGGACAGGGGGGGCTGAAGCTTTCTTT.

The J gene is TRBJ2-1, the V gene TRBV5-4, with D possibly being TRBD1 (6 bases). There are 15 residues in the CDR3. V was cut by 0 bases and J by 6 bases, with 13 bases left in between. The germline V gene encodes CDR1 SGHNT and CDR2 YYREEE (reference sequence). The CDR3, as DNA: TGTGCCAGCAGCTTGGCTGGGGGCCCTTCCAATGAGCAGTTCTTC. It encodes CASSLAGGPSNEQFF.

This clone was counted once. CDR3 bases: TGTGCCAGCAGTGAAATATCAGGAGGGAGCGGTCAGCCCCAGCATTTT. Translating gives CASSEISGGSGQPQHF. This chain links TRBV6-1 with TRBJ1-5; no firm D call. Germline V gene sequence: CDR1 MNHNS, CDR2 SASEGT. V lost 2 bases to trimming and J lost 6 bases, with 17 bases between them. The CDR3 covers 16 residues.

The chain employs TRBV7-9 and TRBJ2-1, with 10 bases matching TRBD2. J lost 6 bases, V lost 2 bases, and 7 bases had no gene match. CDR1 SEHNR and CDR2 FQNEAQ come from the germline V gene (reference sequence). The CDR3 has 16 amino acids. The CDR3 DNA reads as TGTGCCAGCAGCTTAATGCGGACTAGCGGATTCAATGAGCAGTTCTTC. It codes for CASSLMRTSGFNEQFF.

This chain joins TRBV9 and TRBJ2-3; maybe TRBD1 (6 bases). V was trimmed by 2 bases and J by 2 bases, leaving 9 bases between them. The CDR3 is 14 residues long. Germline loops: CDR1 SGDLS, CDR2 YYNGEE. CDR3 amino acids: CASSVDRYTDTQYF. The CDR3, as DNA: TGTGCCAGCAGCGTGGACAGATACACAGATACGCAGTATTTT.

V is TRBV7-9 and J is TRBJ2-3; the match to TRBD1 covers 11 bases. CDR1 SEHNR and CDR2 FQNEAQ come from the germline V gene (reference sequence). V lost 0 bases and J lost 4; bases outside the gene matches: 0. This CDR3 contains 15 residues. The CDR3 sequence: CASSLAGQGADTQYF. As DNA, the CDR3 is TGTGCCAGCAGCTTAGCGGGACAGGGGGCAGATACGCAGTATTTT. The whole variable domain, remainder taken from reference TRBV7-9 and TRBJ2-3, is DTGVSQNPRHKITKRGQNVTFRCDPISEHNRLYWYRQTLGQGPEFLTYFQNEAQLEKSRLLSDRFSAERPKGSFSTLEIQRTEQGDSAMYLCASSLAGQGADTQYFGPGTRLTVL.

This chain uses TRBV28 with TRBJ2-7, with a possible D match to TRBD2 (6 bases). The CDR3 loop spans 17 amino acids. V was shortened by 5 bases and J by 4 bases, with 24 bases between the two germline ends. The germline CDR1 and CDR2 sequences are MDHEN and SYDVKM. The CDR3 reads CASSPSLGGGFNYEQYF. CDR3 sequence (DNA): TGTGCCAGCAGTCCTTCCCTAGGTGGGGGGTTTAATTACGAGCAGTACTTC.

This chain connects TRBV7-3 to TRBJ2-3; no firm D call. V was shortened by 5 bases and J by 1 base, with 7 bases between the two germline ends. CDR1 SGHTA and CDR2 FQGTGA come from the germline V gene. The CDR3 totals 13 residues. The CDR3 region is CASSPKGTDTQYF. CDR3 bases: TGTGCCAGCAGCCCGAAGGGCACAGATACGCAGTATTTT.